The entry that follows covers one T cell receptor beta chain sequence. Original handling: Counts of nucleated cells, estimated from reference gene primer amplification, were obtained. TCRdb's table, derived via immunoSEQ multiplex PCR, lists solely in-frame clones and lacks some. Clonal size and the V and J genes are those of that table, whereas D and trimming came from the DNA. There are approximately 260,000 clones in the sample; 70% to 85% occur only once, and over 7.5% lies in the top ten. These data are taken from a study of blood T cell repertoires in COVID-19. The wider study: Material from acute and convalescent COVID-19 was sourced from the United States, Italy and Spain. PBMCs, B-cell-depleted T cells, or T cells were the source of the cDNA or gDNA that made up the material.

CDR3 size: 13 residues. Per the germline V gene, CDR1 is SQVTM and CDR2 is ANQGSEA. The junction had 7 bases not matched to a gene; V was cut back by 4 bases and J by 7 bases. Sequencing was performed on peripheral blood. The receptor comes from a woman older than 75 with acute or convalescent COVID-19. The chain links TRBV29-1 to TRBJ1-1; 9 bases map to TRBD1. DNA for the CDR3: TGCAGCGTTGTACAGGGGGCAGAGGGTGAAGCTTTCTTT. Its protein product is CSVVQGAEGEAFF.